The 29 T cell receptor beta chains listed next were all sequenced from one sample in a study of cytomegalovirus exposure and HLA in healthy donors. Primers for the PCR totalled 60 Vbeta and 13 Jbeta. Assay used: immunoSEQ multiplex PCR; TCRdb lists only in-frame clones, some missing. The table has 90,000 to 140,000 clones, around four fifths seen once; the top ten hold 1.3%. Source material: PBMCs. The receptors originated from a man younger than 40 in good health and CMV-seronegative.

J is TRBJ2-3 and V is TRBV5-8, with TRBD2 identical over 11 bases. Per germline, CDR1 SGHTS and CDR2 YDEGEE. V was pared by 0 bases and J by 2 bases, with 8 bases of the junction left unmatched. This CDR3 comprises 18 residues. The CDR3 here is CASSLAVASGRNTDTQYF. The CDR3 DNA is TGTGCCAGCAGCTTGGCAGTGGCTAGCGGGAGGAACACAGATACGCAGTATTTT.

The chain joins TRBV4-1 to TRBJ2-5; 12 bases fit TRBD1. This CDR3 has 14 amino acids. CDR1 and CDR2 from the germline V gene are MGHRA and YSYEKL. V lost 4 bases, J lost 12 bases, and 9 bases stayed unmatched. The CDR3 protein is CASSPWDRGPTKYF. The DNA for the CDR3 is TGCGCCAGCAGCCCCTGGGACAGGGGGCCAACTAAGTACTTC.

The chain recombines TRBV28 with TRBJ2-7; D is ambiguous. With 5 bases removed from V and 5 bases from J, the gap between germline ends came to 7 bases. Germline V gene sequence: CDR1 MDHEN, CDR2 SYDVKM. There are 11 residues in the CDR3. DNA for the CDR3: TGTGCCAGCAGTCTAACTAACGAGCAGTACTTC. Encoded protein: CASSLTNEQYF.

The rearrangement uses TRBV9 and TRBJ2-3; 9 bases agree with TRBD2. V was pared by 4 bases and J by 0 bases, with 6 bases of the junction left unmatched. Germline V lookup: CDR1 SGDLS, CDR2 YYNGEE. The CDR3 is 16 amino acids. In DNA, the CDR3 is TGTGCCAGCAGCCCGCGACTAGCGGCTAGCACAGATACGCAGTATTTT. Translation gives CASSPRLAASTDTQYF.

The V and J genes are TRBV5-6 and TRBJ1-1, with D hard to call. CDR1 is SGHDT and CDR2 is YYEEEE in the germline V gene. V was shortened by 6 bases and J by 0 bases, with 21 bases between the two germline ends. The CDR3 extends over 17 amino acids. The CDR3 region has the DNA TGTGCCAGCATCCTTTTTGCGCGGCTGGGTATGAACACTGAAGCTTTCTTT. Protein product: CASILFARLGMNTEAFF.

The V call is TRBV19, the J call TRBJ2-5; no reliable D call. The CDR3 is 14 residues long. Germline V gene sequence: CDR1 LNHDA, CDR2 SQIVND (reference sequence). V dropped 1 base and J dropped 4 bases, with 10 bases sitting between them. The CDR3 bases are TGTGCCAGTAGTATAGTTGGAGTCAGAGAGACCCAGTACTTC. Translating it yields CASSIVGVRETQYF.

The rearrangement joins TRBV4-1 to TRBJ2-1, with TRBD2 identical over 10 bases. This CDR3 has 18 residues. Trimming at V came to 1 base and at J to 4 bases, leaving 10 bases not matched to a gene. Germline loops: CDR1 MGHRA, CDR2 YSYEKL. DNA of the CDR3: TGCGCCAGCAGCCAAGGAGCGGGAGGGCCGTTTAGGTACAATGAGCAGTTCTTC. Encoded protein: CASSQGAGGPFRYNEQFF.

V and J are TRBV10-3 and TRBJ2-7; 7 bases line up with TRBD2. Trimming at V came to 4 bases and at J to 2 bases, leaving 11 bases not matched to a gene. The CDR3 consists of 16 residues. CDR1 and CDR2 (germline): ENHRY, SYGVKD. The CDR3 reads CAISGGWRGNTYEQYF. Here the CDR3 DNA reads TGTGCCATCAGTGGCGGTTGGCGGGGGAATACCTACGAGCAGTACTTC.

The V call is TRBV6-5, the J call TRBJ1-2; D remains ambiguous. Germline CDR1 is MNHEY and CDR2 is SVGAGI. V was cut by 2 bases and J by 2 bases, with 12 bases left in between. The CDR3 sequence is 15 residues long. The CDR3 region is CASSYGADGNYGYTF. CDR3 DNA sequence: TGTGCCAGCAGTTACGGAGCGGACGGCAACTATGGCTACACCTTC.

This clone was picked up a small number of times. This sequence joins TRBV10-3 and TRBJ1-2; 9 bases map to TRBD1. Germline V gene sequence: CDR1 ENHRY, CDR2 SYGVKD. Trimming removed 7 bases from V and 7 bases from J; junction bases left unmatched: 13. The CDR3 loop spans 15 amino acids. This CDR3 reads CAIKHPGQGGGGYTF. The CDR3 nucleotides are TGTGCCATCAAGCACCCGGGACAGGGCGGTGGTGGCTACACCTTC.

V gene TRBV5-1 combines with J gene TRBJ2-1; possible D gene TRBD2, 6 bases. Germline V gene lookup returns CDR1 SGHRS and CDR2 YFSETQ. The CDR3 totals 12 residues. V was cut by 4 bases and J by 6 bases, with 8 bases left in between. The DNA of the CDR3 is TGCGCCAGCAGCGGCGGGGTCAATGAGCAGTTCTTC. Translation gives CASSGGVNEQFF.

The chain is built from TRBV6-6 and TRBJ1-5, with D uncertain. Trimming took 2 bases from V and 4 from J, leaving 6 bases between them. This CDR3 has 13 residues. Germline loops: CDR1 MNHNY, CDR2 SVGAGI (reference sequence). DNA for the CDR3: TGTGCCAGCAGTTACAACAGTAATCAGCCCCAGCATTTT. Its protein product is CASSYNSNQPQHF.

The chain uses TRBV6-6 and TRBJ1-6; no definite D call. The CDR3 runs 15 residues. Per the germline V gene, CDR1 is MNHNY and CDR2 is SVGAGI (reference sequence). V dropped 6 bases and J dropped 7 bases, with 16 bases sitting between them. The CDR3 protein is CASRNTGYRNSPLHF. CDR3 DNA: TGTGCCAGCAGGAATACCGGGTATCGCAATTCACCCCTCCACTTT.

The gene calls are TRBV6-5 and TRBJ2-7, with D possibly TRBD2 on 7 matching bases. Looked up from germline, CDR1 is MNHEY and CDR2 is SVGAGI. This CDR3 region has 15 residues. Trimming pared 0 bases from V and 3 bases from J, leaving 12 bases between. The chain's CDR3 is CASSYSPGGIYEQYF. The CDR3 coding sequence is TGTGCCAGCAGTTACTCACCGGGGGGCATCTACGAGCAGTACTTC.

The gene calls are TRBV11-2 and TRBJ1-1, with TRBD1 matching 10 bases. The germline gives CDR1 SGHAT, CDR2 FQNNGV. J lost 7 bases, V lost 3 bases, and 5 bases had no gene match. The CDR3 covers 14 residues. The CDR3: CASSFDRGQGEAFF. The CDR3 DNA follows: TGTGCCAGCAGCTTCGACAGGGGGCAGGGTGAAGCTTTCTTT.

V gene TRBV15 combines with J gene TRBJ2-1, with TRBD2 identical over 11 bases. The CDR3 consists of 15 residues. Germline V gene sequence: CDR1 LNHNV, CDR2 YYDKDF (reference sequence). V trimming: 3 bases; J trimming: 4 bases; junction bases outside the gene matches: 2. The CDR3 loop is CATSSGTSGYNEQFF. CDR3 in DNA: TGTGCCACCAGCAGTGGGACTAGCGGTTACAATGAGCAGTTCTTC.

This clone was seen a few times. The chain is built from TRBV19 and TRBJ1-5, with unresolved D. V shed 6 bases and J shed 4 bases, with 13 bases lying between them. This CDR3 has 14 residues. The germline gives CDR1 LNHDA, CDR2 SQIVND (reference sequence). The CDR3 nucleotides read TGTGCCAGTAGCCCGGGGTCAGGTAATCAGCCCCAGCATTTT. Translated, it gives CASSPGSGNQPQHF.

This clone was counted a few times. V is TRBV4-1 and J is TRBJ2-4; TRBD1 matches 7 bases. V was clipped by 1 base and J by 2 bases; unmatched bases: 11. Germline assignment: CDR1 MGHRA and CDR2 YSYEKL. This CDR3 region has 18 residues. CDR3 coding DNA: TGCGCCAGCAGCCAAGTTGGGACAGCATCCATAACCAAAAACATTCAGTACTTC. Residues: CASSQVGTASITKNIQYF.

The chain couples TRBV6-5 to TRBJ1-2; a possible D gene is TRBD1 (5 bases). V gave up 2 bases and J gave up 3 bases, with 10 bases separating them. CDR1 and CDR2 from the germline V gene are MNHEY and SVGAGI. The length of the CDR3 is 14 residues. CDR3 region: CASSYLGGDYGYTF. The CDR3 DNA reads as TGTGCCAGCAGTTACCTCGGGGGTGACTATGGCTACACCTTC.

The chain couples TRBV29-1 to TRBJ2-5; TRBD2 might be the D (5 bases). The DNA matches TRBJ2-7 better at its end, which makes the J call doubtful. CDR3 length: 12 residues. The germline V gene has CDR1 SQVTM and CDR2 ANQGSEA. The CDR3 bases are TGCAGCGTTTCTCGGGGATCCTACGAGCAGTACTTC. Protein product: CSVSRGSYEQYF.

In this sample, this clone turned up once. V gene TRBV10-3 combines with J gene TRBJ2-1; 10 bases line up with TRBD1. The CDR3 loop spans 15 amino acids. The trim removed 0 bases at V and 5 bases at J, leaving 1 base unmatched. Germline V gene data show CDR1 as ENHRY and CDR2 as SYGVKD. The CDR3 sequence is CAISESGTGDNEQFF. In nucleotides, the CDR3 is TGTGCCATCAGTGAGTCCGGGACAGGGGACAATGAGCAGTTCTTC.

As regards this clone: At one of its ends the junction is not consistent with the germline gene, which may arise from a read error. This same CDR3 is encoded by further DNA sequences in the sample. The chain employs TRBV28 and TRBJ1-4, with 9 bases lining up with TRBD1. Germline CDR1 reads MDHEN; CDR2 reads SYDVKM. The CDR3 extends over 16 amino acids. The CDR3 DNA reads as TGTGCCAGCAGTCCCCCTCCGGACAGGGGAAATGAAAAGCTGTTTTTT. Its protein product is CASSPPPDRGNEKLFF.

This clone came up once. J is TRBJ2-7 and V is TRBV27; weak D call: TRBD1 (5 bases). The CDR3 loop spans 13 amino acids. Germline V gives CDR1 MNHEY, CDR2 SMNVEV (reference sequence). The V end lost 5 bases, the J end lost 3 bases, and 11 bases lay between the germline ends. This CDR3 is CASSRRGNYEQYF. The CDR3 nucleotides are TGTGCCAGCAGTCGTAGGGGAAACTACGAGCAGTACTTC.

CDR3 in DNA: TGTGCCAGCAGTTGTACCCCCCGTGTGACAGGGAATAATGAAAAACTGTTTTTT. Its translation: CASSCTPRVTGNNEKLFF. The chain uses TRBV11-3 and TRBJ1-4; 7 bases match TRBD1. Germline V CDR1 and CDR2: SGHNT, YENEEA. The trim removed 6 bases at V and 4 bases at J, leaving 17 bases unmatched. The CDR3 has 18 residues.

Regarding this clone: Within the sample, other DNA sequences also encode this same CDR3. The chain employs TRBV4-1 and TRBJ1-1, with D hard to call. The length of the CDR3 is 14 residues. Germline CDR1 and CDR2: MGHRA and YSYEKL. V was clipped by 0 bases and J by 1 base, with 6 bases between them. CDR3 nucleotides: TGCGCCAGCAGCCAAGATAGAGGGAACACTGAAGCTTTCTTT. It specifies CASSQDRGNTEAFF.

The chain uses TRBV19 and TRBJ2-5, with 8 bases identical to TRBD2. The CDR3 totals 17 residues. CDR1 and CDR2 from the germline V gene are LNHDA and SQIVND (reference sequence). With 1 base clipped from V and 6 bases from J, the junction kept 13 bases outside the gene matches. The CDR3 here is CASSIASSGGRVKTQYF. Here the CDR3 DNA reads TGTGCCAGTAGTATAGCCTCATCGGGGGGGAGGGTAAAGACCCAGTACTTC.

This chain uses TRBV6-5 with TRBJ2-3, with D perhaps matching TRBD1 (5 bases). The germline CDR1 and CDR2 sequences are MNHEY and SVGAGI. V was trimmed by 1 base and J by 0 bases, leaving 8 bases between them. The CDR3 has 15 residues. CDR3 amino acids: CASSYLGHSTDTQYF. CDR3 sequence (DNA): TGTGCCAGCAGTTACTTAGGACACAGCACAGATACGCAGTATTTT.

This chain connects TRBV10-1 to TRBJ2-3; D ambiguous. From germline, CDR1 is WNHNN and CDR2 SYGVQD (reference sequence). The CDR3 runs 13 residues. Trimming left V 5 bases short and J 2 bases short, with 8 bases between. The CDR3 DNA reads as TGCGCCAGCAGTAGCCTCTCCACAGATACGCAGTATTTT. Residues: CASSSLSTDTQYF.

The rearrangement uses TRBV9 and TRBJ2-6, with D perhaps TRBD1 (5 bases). The CDR3 length is 14 residues. Germline V gene sequence: CDR1 SGDLS, CDR2 YYNGEE. Trimming stripped 7 bases from V and 1 base from J, with 9 bases between. The CDR3 region is CASVRGSGANVLTF. The CDR3 nucleotides read TGTGCCAGCGTAAGGGGATCTGGGGCCAACGTCCTGACTTTC.